A single sample is the source of the 5 T cell receptor beta chains below, sequenced in a study of regulatory T cells in long-lasting Graves disease. Building of the TCR beta libraries involved iRepertoire HTBI primers and Arm-PCR of CDR3 regions. TCRdb ran MiXCR on the multiplex PCR reads and lists one entry per CDR3 protein. The sample records 680,000 or so distinct CDR3 sequences, roughly 15% being singletons. Time point: newly diagnosed GD, antithyroid drugs for less than 3 months. RNA extracted from PBMCs served as the sequencing template. These data were likewise used in another study, on T cells in Graves' hyperthyroidism and ophthalmopathy.

The sequences come from peripheral blood mononuclear cells (PBMCs), collected at new diagnosis, from a patient treated with antithyroid drugs. The receptors were gathered from a woman aged 25 to 39 with Graves disease.

Comment on this clonotype: This may be a read error: a much more frequent sequence differs by one nucleotide. The chain uses TRBV20-1 and TRBJ2-2; 14 nucleotides align to TRBD2. The J segment lost 16 bases and the V segment lost 6 bases, leaving 10 bases of the junction unmatched. The V gene's germline CDR1 is DFQATT and CDR2 SNEGSKA (reference sequence). The CDR3 sequence is 13 residues long. The CDR3 sequence is CSAPGTSGSGPFF. The CDR3 DNA follows: TGCAGTGCCCCCGGGACTAGCGGGAGTGGTCCGTTTTTT.

There are a few counts of this clonotype. CDR3 amino acids: CASSEARGGAGGLRTSGGTYEQYF. The CDR3 DNA reads as TGTGCCAGCAGTGAAGCGAGAGGTGGGGCAGGGGGCCTTCGGACTAGCGGGGGAACCTACGAGCAGTACTTC. J is TRBJ2-7 and V is TRBV2; TRBD2 agrees at 13 bases. The germline V gene encodes CDR1 SNHLY and CDR2 FYNNEI. The J segment lost 2 bases and the V segment lost 0 bases, leaving 25 bases of the junction unmatched. This CDR3 comprises 24 residues.

This clonotype was observed many times. V is TRBV27 and J is TRBJ1-4; 10 bases match TRBD1. With V trimmed by 4 bases and J by 6 bases, 5 bases remained unmatched. The CDR3 extends over 15 amino acids. Germline lookup yields CDR1 MNHEY and CDR2 SMNVEV (reference sequence). Written as DNA, the CDR3 is TGTGCCAGCAGTTATGTAGGGACAGGGGATGAAAAACTGTTTTTT. Amino acid sequence: CASSYVGTGDEKLFF.

This clonotype occurred a few times. CDR3 nucleotide sequence: TGCAGCGTTGAAGTCGATCGCCGGCATGAGCAGTTCTTC. Its protein product is CSVEVDRRHEQFF. The gene calls are TRBV29-1 and TRBJ2-1; no clear D. Germline CDR1 SQVTM, CDR2 ANQGSEA. V was clipped by 1 base and J by 8 bases, with 12 bases between them. The CDR3 sequence is 13 residues long.

In this sample, this clonotype turned up a few times. The chain joins TRBV28 to TRBJ2-5; a possible D gene is TRBD2 (5 bases). The ends were cut back, 1 base at V and 1 base at J, with 10 bases in the middle. Germline V gene sequence: CDR1 MDHEN, CDR2 SYDVKM. This CDR3 is 15 amino acids long. The CDR3 coding sequence is TGTGCCAGCAGTTTATTTGGCGCGGGCCAAGAGACCCAGTACTTC. Its protein product is CASSLFGAGQETQYF.